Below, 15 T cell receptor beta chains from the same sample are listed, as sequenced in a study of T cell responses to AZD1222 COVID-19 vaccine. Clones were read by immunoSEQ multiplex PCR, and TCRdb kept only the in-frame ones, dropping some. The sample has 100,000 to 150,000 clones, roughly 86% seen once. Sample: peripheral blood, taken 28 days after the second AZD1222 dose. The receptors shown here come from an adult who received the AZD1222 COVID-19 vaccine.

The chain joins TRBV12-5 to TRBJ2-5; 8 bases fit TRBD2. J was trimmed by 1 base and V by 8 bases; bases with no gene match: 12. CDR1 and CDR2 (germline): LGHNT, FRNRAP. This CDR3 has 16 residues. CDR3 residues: CASSKGTSGTQETQYF. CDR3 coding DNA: TGTGCTAGTTCCAAAGGAACTAGCGGTACCCAAGAGACCCAGTACTTC.

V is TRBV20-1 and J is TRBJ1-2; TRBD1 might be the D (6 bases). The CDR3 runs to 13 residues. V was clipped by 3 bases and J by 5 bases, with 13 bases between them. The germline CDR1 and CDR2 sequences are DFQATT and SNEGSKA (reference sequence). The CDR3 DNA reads TGCAGTGCTAGTTCTGGACAGATATATGGCTACACCTTC. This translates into CSASSGQIYGYTF.

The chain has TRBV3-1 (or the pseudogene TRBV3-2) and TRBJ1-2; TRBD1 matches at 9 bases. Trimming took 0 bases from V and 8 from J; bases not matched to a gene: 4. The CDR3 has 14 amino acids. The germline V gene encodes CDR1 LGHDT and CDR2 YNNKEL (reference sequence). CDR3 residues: CASSQDFGQGGYTF. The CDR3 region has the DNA TGTGCCAGCAGCCAAGATTTCGGACAGGGGGGCTACACCTTC.

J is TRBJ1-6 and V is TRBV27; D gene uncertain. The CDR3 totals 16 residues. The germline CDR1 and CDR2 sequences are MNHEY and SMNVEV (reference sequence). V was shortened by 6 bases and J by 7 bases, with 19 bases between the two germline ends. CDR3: CASRKIWTGSNSPLHF. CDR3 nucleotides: TGTGCCAGCAGAAAGATTTGGACGGGATCAAATTCACCCCTCCACTTT.

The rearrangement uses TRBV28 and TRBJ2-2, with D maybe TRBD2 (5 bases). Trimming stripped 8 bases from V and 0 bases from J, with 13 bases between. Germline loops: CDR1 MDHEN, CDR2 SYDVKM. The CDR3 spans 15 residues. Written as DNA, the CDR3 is TGTGCCAGCTCACGTGGGAGCACGAACACCGGGGAGCTGTTTTTT. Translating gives CASSRGSTNTGELFF.

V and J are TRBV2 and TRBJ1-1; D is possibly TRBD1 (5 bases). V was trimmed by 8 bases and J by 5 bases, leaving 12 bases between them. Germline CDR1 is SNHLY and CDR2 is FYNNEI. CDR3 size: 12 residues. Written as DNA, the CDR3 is TGTGCCAGCTTGGGGGAGTTGACTGAAGCTTTCTTT. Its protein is CASLGELTEAFF.

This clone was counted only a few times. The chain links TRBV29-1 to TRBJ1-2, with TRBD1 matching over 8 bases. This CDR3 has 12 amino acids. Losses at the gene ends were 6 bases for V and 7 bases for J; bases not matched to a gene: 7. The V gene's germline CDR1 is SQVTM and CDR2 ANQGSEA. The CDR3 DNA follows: TGCAGCGTGGACAGGGTAAATGGTGGCTACACCTTC. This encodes CSVDRVNGGYTF.

CDR3 residues: CASSAGGGTGLYGYTF. The CDR3 DNA reads as TGTGCCAGCAGCGCAGGTGGGGGGACAGGACTATATGGCTACACCTTC. The chain employs TRBV9 and TRBJ1-2; 8 positions agree with TRBD1. Germline assignment: CDR1 SGDLS and CDR2 YYNGEE. This CDR3 has 16 amino acids. V gave up 3 bases and J gave up 5 bases; unmatched junction bases: 12.

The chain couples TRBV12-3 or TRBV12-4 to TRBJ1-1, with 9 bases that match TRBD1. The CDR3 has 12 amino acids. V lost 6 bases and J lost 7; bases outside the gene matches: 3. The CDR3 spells CASSWGQGEAFF. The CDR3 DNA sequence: TGTGCCAGCAGCTGGGGACAGGGTGAAGCTTTCTTT.

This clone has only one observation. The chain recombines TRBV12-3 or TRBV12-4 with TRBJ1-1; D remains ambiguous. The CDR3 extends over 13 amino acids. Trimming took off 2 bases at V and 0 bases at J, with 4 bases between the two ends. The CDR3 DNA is TGTGCCAGCAGTTTACAGTTGAACACTGAAGCTTTCTTT. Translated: CASSLQLNTEAFF.

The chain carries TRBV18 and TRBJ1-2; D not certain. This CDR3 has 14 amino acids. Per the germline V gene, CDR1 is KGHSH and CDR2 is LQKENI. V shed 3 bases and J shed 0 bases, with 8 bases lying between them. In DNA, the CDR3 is TGTGCCAGCTCACCTACAACAACTAACTATGGCTACACCTTC. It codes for CASSPTTTNYGYTF.

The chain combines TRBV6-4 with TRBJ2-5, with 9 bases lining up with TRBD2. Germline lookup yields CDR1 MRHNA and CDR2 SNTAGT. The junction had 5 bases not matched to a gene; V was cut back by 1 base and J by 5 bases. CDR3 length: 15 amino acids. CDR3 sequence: CASSDFAGGRETQYF. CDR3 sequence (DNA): TGTGCCAGCAGTGACTTTGCGGGGGGGCGGGAGACCCAGTACTTC.

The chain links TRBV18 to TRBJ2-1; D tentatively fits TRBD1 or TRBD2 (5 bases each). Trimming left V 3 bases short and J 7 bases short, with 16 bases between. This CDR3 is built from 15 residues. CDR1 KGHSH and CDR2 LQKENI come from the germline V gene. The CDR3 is CASSPGNGAINEQFF. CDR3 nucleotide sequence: TGTGCCAGCTCACCCGGTAACGGGGCCATTAATGAGCAGTTCTTC.

The CDR3 bases are TGCAGCGTCTCGGGGGAGGGGAACACTGAAGCTTTCTTT. This sequence encodes CSVSGEGNTEAFF. The chain links TRBV29-1 to TRBJ1-1; D possibly corresponds to TRBD1 (5 bases). This CDR3 has 13 amino acids. V was cut by 6 bases and J by 1 base, with 12 bases left in between. Per the germline V gene, CDR1 is SQVTM and CDR2 is ANQGSEA.

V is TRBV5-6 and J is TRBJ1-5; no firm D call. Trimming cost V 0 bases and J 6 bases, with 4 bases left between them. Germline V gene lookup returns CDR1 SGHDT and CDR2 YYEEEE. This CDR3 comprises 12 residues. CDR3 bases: TGTGCCAGCAGCTTGGTCGGTCAGCCCCAGCATTTT. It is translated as CASSLVGQPQHF. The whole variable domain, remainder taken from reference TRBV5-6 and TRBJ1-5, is DAGVTQSPTHLIKTRGQQVTLRCSPKSGHDTVSWYQQALGQGPQFIFQYYEEEERQRGNFPDRFSGHQFPNYSSELNVNALLLGDSALYLCASSLVGQPQHFGDGTRLSIL.